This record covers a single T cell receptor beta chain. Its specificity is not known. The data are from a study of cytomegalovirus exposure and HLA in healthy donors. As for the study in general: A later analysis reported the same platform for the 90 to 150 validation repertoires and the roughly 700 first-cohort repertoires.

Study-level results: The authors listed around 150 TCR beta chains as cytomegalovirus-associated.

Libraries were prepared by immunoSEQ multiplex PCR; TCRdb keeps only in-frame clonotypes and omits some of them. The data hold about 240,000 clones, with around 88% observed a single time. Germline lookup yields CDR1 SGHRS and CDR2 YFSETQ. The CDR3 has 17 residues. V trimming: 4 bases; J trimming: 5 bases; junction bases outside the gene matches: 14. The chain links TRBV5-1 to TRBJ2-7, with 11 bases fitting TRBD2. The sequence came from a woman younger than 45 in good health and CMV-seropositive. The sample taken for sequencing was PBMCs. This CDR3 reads CASSATIAGGPVNEQYF. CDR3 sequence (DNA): TGCGCCAGCAGCGCTACCATAGCGGGAGGGCCGGTAAACGAGCAGTACTTC.